This paragraph reports one T cell receptor beta chain. Its antigen is currently not known. No base qualities exist here, and no much larger clone lies one base off it. From the germline V gene, CDR1 is MGHRA and CDR2 is YSYEKL. The CDR3 contains 15 residues, cysteine and phenylalanine counted. Of all the DNA, just the CDR3 is kept, 45 bases in frame from base 1. V is reduced by 2 bases and J by 2 bases, leaving a spacing of 10 bases between them. Library creation used multiplex PCR. Sequencing was performed on an Illumina HiSeq 4000. CDR3 regions were amplified by Arm-PCR with iRepertoire HTBI primers to construct TCR beta libraries. Before sequencing, the PCR products went through gel purification. In the original analysis: A total of roughly 67 TRBV and under 15 TRBJ segments were identified across samples and were used for gene usage analysis of CDR3 amino acid clonotypes. Filtered high-quality paired reads were merged into contigs using COPE and FqMerger. BLAST was used to align contigs to IMGT TRBV, TRBD and TRBJ reference genes, and CDR3 was defined according to IMGT. Any clonotype with a frequency above 0.1% was counted as a highly expanded clone. Shannon entropy served as the measure of repertoire diversity, while the Gini coefficient captured V-J evenness. A clonotype was considered public if more than one individual shared it. TCRdb ran its own pipeline on the public reads, namely fastp trimming at Q25 and MiXCR clone calling, and kept in-frame beta chains. CDR3 protein duplicates are merged, each entry listing the most common genes and DNA. These V and J calls are TCRdb output, not the study's own analysis. The table for this sample lists some 500,000 distinct CDR3 sequences; more than 15% of them were counted only once. 25% of the sample comes from the top ten.

These data originate in a study of regulatory T cells in long-lasting Graves disease (dated by TCRdb to the early 2020s). A note on the overall study: Newly diagnosed Graves' disease patients had taken antithyroid drugs for less than 3 months. This study used TCR sequencing and RNA sequencing of peripheral blood to compare persistent Graves' disease patients against newly diagnosed Graves' disease patients. The study was conducted in China and was registered as a clinical trial. A total of around 35 samples were covered by TCR sequencing, comprising approximately 13 persistent and 20 or so newly diagnosed Graves' disease patients.

The time point label for this specimen denotes: newly diagnosed GD, antithyroid drugs for less than 3 months. RNA was extracted from PBMCs in TRIzol for both TCR sequencing and RNA sequencing. The diagnosis of Graves' disease followed American Thyroid Association guidelines. The patients came from an endocrinology department in Xi'an, China. From each patient, around 9 milliliters of peripheral blood was collected into an EDTA anticoagulant tube. Ficoll Paque Plus density gradient separation was used to isolate PBMCs, and no additional T cell sorting was done. An Agilent 2100 Bioanalyzer and agarose gel were used to check RNA quality, while a NanoDrop 2000 measured RNA concentration. Summary of the overall study and its limitations: Persistent Graves' disease patients showed lower TCR Shannon entropy and fewer highly expanded clones than newly diagnosed patients, suggesting clonal expansion. Persistent patients shared more public clonotypes among themselves (around 2,500) than newly diagnosed patients did (approximately 970). As a limitation, the authors acknowledged that the small sample size may reduce accuracy. Sequencing and analysis were restricted to the TCR beta chain. The study examined only peripheral blood because the primary lesion, thyroid tissue, could not be accessed. Persistent disease showed preferential use of TRBV28, TRBJ1-2 and TRBJ2-5, whereas newly diagnosed disease favored TRBV20-1 and TRBJ2-1.

These data were also reused for a study on T cells in Graves' hyperthyroidism and ophthalmopathy. According to the second study: A patient counted as having stable Graves' hyperthyroidism if no progression to ophthalmopathy occurred over 18 months of follow-up. The hyperthyroidism patients were between 18 and 65 years old and newly diagnosed, with a disease duration of less than 2 months. Patients with uncontrolled infections, other autoimmune diseases, pregnancy or lactation were excluded. Diagnoses were established on the basis of clinical symptoms, serum thyroxine and TRAb, thyroid ultrasound, and orbital computed tomography. The first round of RT-PCR for the TCR CDR3 was performed with the HTBI primer set and the Qiagen OneStep RT-PCR kit. Most expanded thyroid clonotypes (frequency above 0.001) were also detected in blood, suggesting blood repertoires may reflect thyroid immune responses. A 13 V-J signature model separated ophthalmopathy from stable hyperthyroidism, with nearly 90% sensitivity and 81.08% specificity in cross-validation and 80%/75% in testing. In validation, the model predicted progression to ophthalmopathy a median of about 6 months before onset, with around 70% sensitivity and roughly 73% specificity. A discovery cohort of about a hundred patients, 43 with Graves' ophthalmopathy and 57 with stable Graves' hyperthyroidism, was used to find distinguishing TCR V-J signatures. Whether ophthalmopathy could be predicted prospectively was tested in an independent validation cohort made up of 18 to 20 hyperthyroidism patients plus 17 patients who later progressed to ophthalmopathy. For training and testing, the roughly 93 patients in the discovery cohort were randomly divided in a 7:3 ratio. In about 6 Graves' hyperthyroidism patients, the study also compared T-cell repertoires from thyroid tissue with T-cell repertoires from blood. Following sampling, methimazole starting at 30 mg daily was given to hyperthyroidism patients, and high-dose intravenous methylprednisolone was given to ophthalmopathy patients. A second multiplex PCR round built the libraries, followed by size selection and purification. Paired-end sequencing of the libraries was performed with 100 bp reads on an Illumina HiSeq2000. Raw data were processed with SOAPnuke, discarding reads with adapters, uncalled bases, mean Phred below 15, or no exact constant-primer or identifier match. High-quality paired reads were merged using COPE v1.2.5, and each unique nucleotide sequence was defined as a clonotype. MiTCR v1.1 was used to align clonotypes to the IMGT TRBV, TRBD and TRBJ reference segments. Only V-J combinations with frequency above 0.0001, covering 99% to 99.2% of repertoires, were analysed. The TCS score was defined as the ratio of F50 (clonal expansion) to E x V (chaos), calculated using BLOSUM62-based TCRdist between CDR3 peptides within each V-J. Welch's t-statistics and random forest reduced around 550 V-J features to 13, which were used in a naive Bayes classifier (R e1071). No statistical method was used to set the sample size in advance, and investigators knew the group allocation. According to the paper, TCR Vbeta CDR3 sequencing was carried out on over 130 peripheral blood samples, which came from 40 to 45 ophthalmopathy, 70 to 80 hyperthyroidism and some 17 progressor patients.

The receptor comes from a woman between 40 and 65 years old with Graves disease. Donor details come from another sample of the same person, matched by shared clones. This specimen was peripheral blood mononuclear cells (PBMCs), taken at new diagnosis, from a patient treated with antithyroid drugs. The chain is assembled from TRBV4-1 and TRBJ2-1; possibly the D gene is TRBD2, per 6 matching bases. The CDR3: CASSQSGGAYNEQFF. The DNA sequence is as follows: TGCGCCAGCAGCCAATCCGGGGGAGCCTACAATGAGCAGTTCTTC.